This T cell receptor beta chain appears in the sequencing data of a study of identical twins. V shed 6 bases and J shed 0 bases, with 18 bases lying between them. The CDR3 spans 16 residues. Germline CDR1 and CDR2: KGHSH and LQKENI. TCRdb ran MiXCR on the 5' RACE reads and lists one entry per CDR3 protein. The table includes under 800,000 distinct CDR3 sequences, around 21% detected once. Note on this clonotype: Its antigen is undetermined.

Study findings and constraints: Models underestimated out-of-frame TCR alpha sharing in monozygotic twins.

These data were likewise used in another study, on T cells expressing NK-cell markers. That paper notes: From sorted CD3+CD56+NKG2C+, CD3+CD56+NKG2C- and CD3+CD56-NKG2C+ T cells came the TCR beta repertoires. Restricting sorting to alpha-beta TCR T cells was achieved in several experiments by an anti-gamma-delta TCR antibody.

This TCR came from a woman younger than 35 in good health. Sequences were obtained from PBMCs. The chain has TRBV18 and TRBJ2-7, with D perhaps TRBD1 or TRBD2 (5 bases each). CDR3 nucleotides: TGTGCCAGCTCCCCTATAAGGGACCGGAGCTCCTACGAGCAGTACTTC. Its translation: CASSPIRDRSSYEQYF.